The clone carrying this TCR beta chain appeared once. These data come from a study of control samples from healthy donors and cancer patients. Libraries were prepared by immunoSEQ multiplex PCR; TCRdb keeps only in-frame clonotypes and omits some of them. This table holds about 150,000 clones, about 94% found once. V lost 7 bases and J 2 bases, leaving 11 bases between the germline ends. In germline, CDR1 is SNHLY, CDR2 FYNNEI. The CDR3 is 13 amino acids. The chain has TRBV2 and TRBJ2-5; D perhaps matches TRBD2 (6 bases). The TCR comes from a man aged 50-59 years in good health. The sample comprised blood. The CDR3, as DNA: TGTGCCAGCACCCTGGGACTGCAAGAGACCCAGTACTTC. Protein sequence: CASTLGLQETQYF.